This T cell receptor (beta chain) originates from a study of blood T cell repertoires in COVID-19. The overall study: The analysed material was cDNA or gDNA that came from T cells, B-cell-depleted T cells, or PBMCs.

Some clones are missing from TCRdb's copy, which holds only in-frame ones; the method was immunoSEQ multiplex PCR. The sample consists of about 430,000 clones, 70% to 90% of them appearing once. CDR3 length equals 14 residues. The V end was cut by 2 bases, the J end by 0 bases, with 11 bases between. Per germline, CDR1 GTSNPN and CDR2 SVGIG (reference sequence). Cohorts were based on clinical histories the participants reported. Individuals in the exposed group had encountered a COVID-19 case within 2 weeks preceding study entry. This chain connects TRBV30 to TRBJ2-7; D possibly corresponds to TRBD1 (5 bases). The TCR was taken from a woman aged 18-35 years who had been exposed to COVID-19. Sequencing was carried out using PBMCs or T cells enriched from blood (not recorded which). The CDR3 coding sequence is TGTGCCTGGAGTCCATCAGGGTTCTCCTACGAGCAGTACTTC. This codes for CAWSPSGFSYEQYF.